The clone carrying this TCR beta chain showed up just once. The data derive from a study of fetal regulatory T cell absence and autoimmunity. Study background: IPEX patients had exocrine pancreas autoimmunity without clinical diabetes.

Profiling relied on immunoSEQ multiplex PCR, and the TCRdb table lists in-frame clones only, not all of them. This sample has 95,000 or so clones; about three quarters occur once, and the top ten carry approximately 1.9%. This CDR3 comprises 12 residues. Trimming stripped 4 bases from V and 6 bases from J, with 9 bases between. Germline V CDR1 and CDR2: SGHRS, YFSETQ. What was sequenced was pancreas tissue. The TCR sequence derives from a male donor with IPEX syndrome. J is TRBJ2-3 and V is TRBV5-1; D may correspond to TRBD1 or TRBD2 (6 bases each). CDR3 nucleotide sequence: TGCGCCAGCAGCGGAGGGGGGGATACGCAGTATTTT. Its translation: CASSGGGDTQYF.